Listed below are T cell receptor beta chains from one sample, sequenced in a study of cytomegalovirus exposure and HLA in healthy donors. Method: immunoSEQ multiplex PCR; TCRdb's copy keeps in-frame clones and lacks some. Of approximately 150,000 clones in the sample, 64% were seen once. Source material: PBMCs. Source of these receptors: a young woman in good health and CMV-seropositive. CDR3s include the opening cysteine and the closing phenylalanine or tryptophan. D genes are given only for firm matches. Size values are once, few and many counts, or a class for expanded clones, and some rows have none.

TRBD1 | NA | TRBJ2-7 | TRBV5-1 | CASSITWTGVYEQYF | TGCGCCAGCAGCATAACCTGGACAGGGGTCTACGAGCAGTACTTC
NA | NA | TRBJ2-7 | TRBV18 | CASSDSYEQYF | TGTGCCAGCTCGGACAGCTACGAGCAGTACTTC
NA | NA | TRBJ2-2 | TRBV6-7 | CASISVQGTGELFF | TGTGCCAGCATCTCCGTCCAGGGCACCGGGGAGCTGTTTTTT
NA | NA | TRBJ2-5 | TRBV4-1 | CASSQDRSEETQYF | TGCGCCAGCAGCCAAGATCGTTCGGAAGAGACCCAGTACTTC
TRBD2 | NA | TRBJ2-3 | TRBV2 | CASSIRLAALSSTDTQYF | TGTGCCAGCTCTATTAGACTAGCGGCTCTGTCTAGCACAGATACGCAGTATTTT
TRBD2 | once | TRBJ2-7 | TRBV7-2 | CASSSSGSNSYEQYF | TGTGCCAGCAGCTCGAGCGGGAGCAATTCCTACGAGCAGTACTTC
TRBD2 | NA | TRBJ2-1 | TRBV5-4 | CASSRGGLDYNEQFF | TGTGCCAGCAGCCGTGGCGGACTAGACTACAATGAGCAGTTCTTC
NA | NA | TRBJ2-1 | TRBV5-1 | CASSQQDVPYNEQFF | TGCGCCAGCAGCCAACAGGATGTCCCCTACAATGAGCAGTTCTTC
TRBD1 | NA | TRBJ1-1 | TRBV30 | CAWDRAGGTEAFF | TGTGCCTGGGACAGGGCTGGGGGCACTGAAGCTTTCTTT
NA | NA | TRBJ1-4 | TRBV7-9 | CASSPQNSEEKLFF | TGTGCCAGCAGCCCGCAAAATTCCGAGGAAAAACTGTTTTTT
TRBD2 | NA | TRBJ2-1 | TRBV9 | CASSVTGGSEQFF | TGTGCCAGCAGCGTGACCGGGGGGTCTGAGCAGTTCTTC
NA | NA | TRBJ2-7 | TRBV28 | CASSSPSQVSYEQYF | TGTGCCAGCAGTTCGCCTTCTCAGGTTTCCTACGAGCAGTACTTC
TRBD1 | NA | TRBJ1-2 | TRBV6-1 | CASSAGGGYGYTF | TGTGCCAGCAGTGCAGGGGGAGGCTATGGCTACACCTTC
TRBD1 | NA | TRBJ1-1 | TRBV27 | CASSLGTATEAFF | TGTGCCAGCAGTCTGGGGACAGCCACTGAAGCTTTCTTT
NA | NA | TRBJ1-2 | TRBV7-9 | CASSLYGYTF | TGTGCCAGCAGCCTCTATGGCTACACCTTC
NA | few | TRBJ1-1 | TRBV28 | CASSQNRYNTEAFF | TGTGCCAGCAGTCAAAACAGGTATAACACTGAAGCTTTCTTT
TRBD2 | NA | TRBJ2-3 | TRBV7-8 | CASSLRGSSGGADTQYF | TGTGCCAGCAGCCTAAGGGGGTCTAGCGGGGGTGCAGATACGCAGTATTTT
NA | NA | TRBJ2-7 | TRBV5-1 | CASSLEAFYYEQYF | TGCGCCAGCAGCTTGGAAGCCTTCTACTACGAGCAGTACTTC
NA | once | TRBJ1-1 | TRBV11-2 | CASSLGPGSMNTEAFF | TGTGCCAGCAGCTTAGGGCCGGGATCCATGAACACTGAAGCTTTCTTT
NA | few | TRBJ2-5 | TRBV30 | CAWSRSGNQETQYF | TGTGCCTGGAGTAGGTCGGGGAACCAAGAGACCCAGTACTTC